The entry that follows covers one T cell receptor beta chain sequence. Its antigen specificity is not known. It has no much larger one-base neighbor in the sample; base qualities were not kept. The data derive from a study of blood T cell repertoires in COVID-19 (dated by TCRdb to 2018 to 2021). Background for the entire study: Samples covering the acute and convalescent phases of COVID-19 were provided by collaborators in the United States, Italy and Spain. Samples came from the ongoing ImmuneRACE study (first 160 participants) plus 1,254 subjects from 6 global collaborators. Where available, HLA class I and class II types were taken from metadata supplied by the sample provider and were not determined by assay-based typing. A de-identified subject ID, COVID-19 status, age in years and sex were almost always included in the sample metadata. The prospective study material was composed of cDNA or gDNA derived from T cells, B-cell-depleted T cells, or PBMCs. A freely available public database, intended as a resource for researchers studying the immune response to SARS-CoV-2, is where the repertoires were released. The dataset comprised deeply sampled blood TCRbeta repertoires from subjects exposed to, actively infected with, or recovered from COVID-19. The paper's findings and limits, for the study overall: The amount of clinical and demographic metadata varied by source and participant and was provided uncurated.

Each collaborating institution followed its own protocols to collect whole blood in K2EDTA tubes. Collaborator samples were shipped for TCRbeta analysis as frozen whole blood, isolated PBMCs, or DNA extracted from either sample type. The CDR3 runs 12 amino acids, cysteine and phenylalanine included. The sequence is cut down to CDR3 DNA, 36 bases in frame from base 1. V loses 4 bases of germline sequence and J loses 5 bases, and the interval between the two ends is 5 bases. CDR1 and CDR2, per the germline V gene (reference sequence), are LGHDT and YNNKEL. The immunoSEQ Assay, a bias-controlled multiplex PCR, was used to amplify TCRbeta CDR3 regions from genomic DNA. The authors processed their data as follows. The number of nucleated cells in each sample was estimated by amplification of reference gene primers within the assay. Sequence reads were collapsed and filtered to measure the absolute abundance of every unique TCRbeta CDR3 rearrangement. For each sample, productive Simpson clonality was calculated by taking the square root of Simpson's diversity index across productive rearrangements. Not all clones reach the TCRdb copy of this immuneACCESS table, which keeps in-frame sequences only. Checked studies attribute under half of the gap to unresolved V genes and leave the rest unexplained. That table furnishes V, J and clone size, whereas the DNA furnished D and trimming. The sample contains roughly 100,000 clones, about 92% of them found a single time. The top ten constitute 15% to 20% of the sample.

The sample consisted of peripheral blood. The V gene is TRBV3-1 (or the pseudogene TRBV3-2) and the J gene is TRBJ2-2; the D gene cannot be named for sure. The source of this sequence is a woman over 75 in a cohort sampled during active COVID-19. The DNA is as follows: TGTGCCAGCAGCCCCACTACCGGGGAGCTGTTTTTT. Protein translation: CASSPTTGELFF.